This T cell receptor (beta chain) was captured in a study of cytomegalovirus exposure and HLA in healthy donors. This clone turned up a few times. What it binds is unknown. There are 15 residues in the CDR3. The germline V gene encodes CDR1 ENHRY and CDR2 SYGVKD. The J segment lost 5 bases and the V segment lost 3 bases, leaving 6 bases of the junction unmatched. General study results and limits: The study listed under 200 cytomegalovirus-associated TCR beta chains. The CMV antigen specificity of a few CMV-associated chains was confirmed through in vitro analysis.

The PCR contained 60 Vbeta and 13 Jbeta primers. TCRdb's copy holds only in-frame clones and misses some; the assay was immunoSEQ multiplex PCR. There are under 200,000 clones in the sample; approximately 80% occur only once, and around 2.3% lies in the top ten. The sequenced sample was PBMCs. This TCR came from a man aged 45 to 65 in good health and CMV-seropositive. The chain carries TRBV10-3 and TRBJ2-5; TRBD1 matches 10 bases. This chain's CDR3 is CAISERDRGGETQYF. CDR3 DNA: TGTGCCATCAGTGAACGGGACAGGGGAGGGGAGACCCAGTACTTC.